This T cell receptor (beta chain) was found in a study of T-cell memory formation after mild COVID-19. Study conclusions and caveats: Cross-reactive memory appears to have joined, as suggested by some responding clones showing up in pre-infection memory. Contracting CD4+ clones lay largely in CM and EM, with CD8+ ones residing in EMRA.

TCRdb called the 5' RACE reads again in MiXCR, with one record for every CDR3 protein. The data hold about 270,000 distinct CDR3 sequences, with 15% to 19% observed a single time. In the case of this clonotype: Its antigen is undetermined.

CDR1 is LNHDA, CDR2 SQIVND, per germline (reference sequence). V shed 2 bases and J shed 3 bases, with 13 bases lying between them. The CDR3 runs to 15 residues. The clonotype was recovered from an adult woman who had mild COVID-19 (a few samples of this study predate the infection). Cell type and time point are not known. This chain links TRBV19 with TRBJ1-2; D might be TRBD1 (5 bases). The sequencing input was PBMCs or a T cell subset sorted from them (not recorded which). This CDR3 reads CASSIWGKKHYGYTF. The CDR3 nucleotides are TGTGCCAGTAGTATATGGGGGAAGAAACACTATGGCTACACCTTC.